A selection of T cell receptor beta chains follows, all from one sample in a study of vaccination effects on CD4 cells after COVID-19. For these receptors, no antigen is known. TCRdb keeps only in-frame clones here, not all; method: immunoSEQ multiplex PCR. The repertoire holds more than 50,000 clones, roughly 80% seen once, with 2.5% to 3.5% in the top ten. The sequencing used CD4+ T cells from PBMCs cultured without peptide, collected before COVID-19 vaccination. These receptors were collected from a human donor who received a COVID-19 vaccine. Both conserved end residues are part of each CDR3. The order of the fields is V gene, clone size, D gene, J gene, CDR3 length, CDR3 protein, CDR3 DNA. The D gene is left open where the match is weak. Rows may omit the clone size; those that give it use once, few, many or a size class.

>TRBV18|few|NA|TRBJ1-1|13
CASHEQGNTEAFF
TGTGCCAGCCACGAACAGGGCAACACTGAAGCTTTCTTT
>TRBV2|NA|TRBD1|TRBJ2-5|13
CASGTERRETQYF
TGTGCCAGCGGGACAGAACGTCGGGAGACCCAGTACTTC
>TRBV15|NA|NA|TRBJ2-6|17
CATSSQVGVYGANVLTF
TGTGCCACCAGCAGCCAGGTAGGGGTTTATGGGGCCAACGTCCTGACTTTC
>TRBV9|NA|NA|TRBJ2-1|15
CASSRGGTGYNEQFF
TGTGCCAGCAGCCGGGGGGGGACAGGCTACAATGAGCAGTTCTTC
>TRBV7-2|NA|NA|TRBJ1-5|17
CASSSVGGVGSNQPQHF
TGTGCCAGCAGCTCGGTGGGGGGGGTGGGTAGCAATCAGCCCCAGCATTTT
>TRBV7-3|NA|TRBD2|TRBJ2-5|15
CASSLGGLPGETQYF
TGTGCCAGCAGCTTAGGGGGACTACCAGGGGAGACCCAGTACTTC
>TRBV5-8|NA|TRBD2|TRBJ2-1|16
CASPVLGTSGPNEQFF
TGTGCCAGCCCCGTCCTCGGGACTAGCGGACCCAATGAGCAGTTCTTC
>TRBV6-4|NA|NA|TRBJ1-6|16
CASSGDRSSYNSPLHF
TGTGCCAGCAGTGGCGACAGGAGCTCCTATAATTCACCCCTCCACTTT
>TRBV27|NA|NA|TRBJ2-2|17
CASSLLPTGANTGELFF
TGTGCCAGCAGTTTATTACCGACAGGCGCGAACACCGGGGAGCTGTTTTTT
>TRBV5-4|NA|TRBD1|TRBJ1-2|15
CASSQRTGSYYGYTF
TGTGCCAGCAGCCAGAGGACAGGGAGTTACTATGGCTACACCTTC
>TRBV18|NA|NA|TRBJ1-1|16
CASSPRPTGTNTEAFF
TGTGCCAGCTCACCTCGGCCAACAGGGACGAACACTGAAGCTTTCTTT
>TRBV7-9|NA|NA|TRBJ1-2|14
CASSYGSSNYGYTF
TGTGCCAGCAGCTATGGCAGTTCTAACTATGGCTACACCTTC
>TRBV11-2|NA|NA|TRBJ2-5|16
CASSFRRGREQETQYF
TGTGCCAGCAGCTTTCGACGGGGCAGAGAACAAGAGACCCAGTACTTC
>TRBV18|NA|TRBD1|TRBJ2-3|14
CASSPTGITDTQYF
TGTGCCAGCTCACCGACAGGGATCACAGATACGCAGTATTTT
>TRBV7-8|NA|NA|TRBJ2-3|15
CASSRDSAGTDTQYF
TGTGCCAGCAGCCGAGACAGTGCCGGCACAGATACGCAGTATTTT
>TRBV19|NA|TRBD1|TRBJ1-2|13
CASSRDSNYGYTF
TGTGCCAGTAGCAGGGACAGCAACTATGGCTACACCTTC
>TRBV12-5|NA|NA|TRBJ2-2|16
CASGLVRSLNTGELFF
TGTGCTAGTGGTTTGGTACGGTCTTTGAACACCGGGGAGCTGTTTTTT
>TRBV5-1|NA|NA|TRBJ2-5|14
CASSFGGGPETQYF
TGCGCCAGCAGCTTTGGGGGGGGCCCAGAGACCCAGTACTTC
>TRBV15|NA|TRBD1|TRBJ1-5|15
CATSRDGQVNQPQHF
TGTGCCACCAGCAGAGATGGACAGGTCAATCAGCCCCAGCATTTT
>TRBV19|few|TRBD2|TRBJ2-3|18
CASSTSSSGTSGPDTQYF
TGTGCCAGTAGTACATCTAGCTCCGGGACTAGCGGGCCCGATACGCAGTATTTT
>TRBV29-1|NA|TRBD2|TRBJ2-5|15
CSVTGTSGGAKTQYF
TGCAGCGTGACCGGGACTAGCGGGGGGGCGAAGACCCAGTACTTC
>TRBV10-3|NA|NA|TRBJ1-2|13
CAISKEGDYGYTF
TGTGCCATCAGTAAGGAGGGGGACTATGGCTACACCTTC
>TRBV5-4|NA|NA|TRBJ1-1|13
CASSLEGGTEAFF
TGTGCCAGCAGCTTGGAAGGTGGCACTGAAGCTTTCTTT
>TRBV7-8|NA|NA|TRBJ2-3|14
CASSGKNREDTQYF
TGTGCCAGCAGCGGGAAAAACAGGGAAGATACGCAGTATTTT
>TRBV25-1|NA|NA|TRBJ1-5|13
CASRGGRNQPQHF
TGTGCCAGCAGGGGAGGGCGCAATCAGCCCCAGCATTTT
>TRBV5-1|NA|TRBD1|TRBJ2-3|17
CASSALGTGGLLGTQYF
TGCGCCAGCAGCGCGCTTGGGACAGGGGGCCTTTTGGGTACGCAGTATTTT
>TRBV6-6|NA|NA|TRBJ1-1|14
CASSGEVSNTEAFF
TGTGCCAGCAGTGGTGAGGTGTCTAACACTGAAGCTTTCTTT
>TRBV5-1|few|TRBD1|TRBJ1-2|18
CASSFAPSRQGEYYGYTF
TGCGCCAGCAGCTTTGCCCCCTCCAGACAGGGGGAATACTATGGCTACACCTTC
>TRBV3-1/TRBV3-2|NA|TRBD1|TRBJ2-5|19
CASSQDSSVGTGGYETQYF
TGTGCCAGCAGCCAAGATTCAAGTGTAGGGACAGGGGGCTACGAGACCCAGTACTTC
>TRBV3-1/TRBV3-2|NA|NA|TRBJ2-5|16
CASSHRRGLLGETQYF
TGTGCCAGCAGCCACAGACGGGGACTCCTGGGGGAGACCCAGTACTTC
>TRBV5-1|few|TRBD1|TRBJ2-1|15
CASSITGGPYNEQFF
TGCGCCAGCAGCATTACAGGGGGCCCCTACAATGAGCAGTTCTTC
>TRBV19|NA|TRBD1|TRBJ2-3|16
CASSTIPGQGTDTQYF
TGTGCCAGTAGTACCATACCGGGACAGGGTACAGATACGCAGTATTTT
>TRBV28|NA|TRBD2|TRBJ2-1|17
CASNLGPGGTSRNEQFF
TGTGCCAGCAACCTGGGACCTGGGGGGACTAGTCGTAATGAGCAGTTCTTC
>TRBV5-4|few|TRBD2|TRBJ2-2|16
CASSLGSAGGTGELFF
TGTGCCAGCAGCTTGGGCTCTGCGGGAGGCACCGGGGAGCTGTTTTTT
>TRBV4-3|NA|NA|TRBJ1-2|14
CASSQILTAGGYTF
TGCGCCAGCAGCCAAATCCTGACCGCCGGTGGCTACACCTTC
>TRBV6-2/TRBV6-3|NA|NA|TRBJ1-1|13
CASSYPSTAEAFF
TGTGCCAGCAGTTACCCAAGTACGGCTGAAGCTTTCTTT
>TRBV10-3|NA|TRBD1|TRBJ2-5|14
CAIRPGQGMQTQYF
TGTGCCATCAGACCGGGACAGGGGATGCAGACCCAGTACTTC
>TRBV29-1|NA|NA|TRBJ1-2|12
CSVDARDYGYTF
TGCAGCGTTGATGCGCGTGACTATGGCTACACCTTC
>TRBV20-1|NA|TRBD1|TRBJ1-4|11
CSARGSLGLFF
TGCAGTGCCAGGGGGTCACTCGGACTGTTTTTT
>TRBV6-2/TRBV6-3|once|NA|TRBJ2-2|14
CASSLDTGSGELFF
TGTGCCAGCAGTTTGGACACAGGGTCCGGGGAGCTGTTTTTT
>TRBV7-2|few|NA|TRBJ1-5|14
CASSLSTRHQPQHF
TGTGCCAGCAGCTTAAGCACCCGCCATCAGCCCCAGCATTTT
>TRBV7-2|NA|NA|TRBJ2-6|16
CASSLRGVSGANVLTF
TGTGCCAGCAGCTTAAGAGGGGTCTCTGGGGCCAACGTCCTGACTTTC
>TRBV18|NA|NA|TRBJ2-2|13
CASSPLDTGELFF
TGTGCCAGCTCACCATTGGACACCGGGGAGCTGTTTTTT
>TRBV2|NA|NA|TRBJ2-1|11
CASSEVNEQFF
TGTGCCAGCAGTGAAGTGAATGAGCAGTTCTTC
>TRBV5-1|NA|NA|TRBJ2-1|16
CASSLAEGGLGYEQFF
TGCGCCAGCAGCTTGGCCGAGGGGGGTCTCGGCTATGAGCAGTTCTTC
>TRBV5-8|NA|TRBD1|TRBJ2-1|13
CATPPNRGDEQFF
TGTGCCACACCACCGAACAGGGGAGATGAGCAGTTCTTC
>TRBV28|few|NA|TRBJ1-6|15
CASSLVRGRLSPLHF
TGTGCCAGCAGTTTGGTCAGGGGACGACTTTCACCCCTCCACTTT
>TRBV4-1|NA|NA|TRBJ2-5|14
CASSQADGLGTQYF
TGCGCCAGCAGCCAAGCGGACGGCCTGGGGACCCAGTACTTC
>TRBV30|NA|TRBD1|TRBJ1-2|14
CAWSPGGAGYGYTF
TGTGCCTGGAGCCCAGGGGGGGCGGGCTATGGCTACACCTTC
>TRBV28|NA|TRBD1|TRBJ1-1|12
CASRDRGTEAFF
TGTGCCAGCAGGGACAGGGGCACTGAAGCTTTCTTT
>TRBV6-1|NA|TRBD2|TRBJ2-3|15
CASSELAGRRDTQYF
TGTGCCAGCAGTGAACTAGCGGGGCGGCGGGATACGCAGTATTTT
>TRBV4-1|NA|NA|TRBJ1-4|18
CASSHFRGRLATNEKLFF
TGCGCCAGCAGCCATTTCCGGGGCCGCCTTGCAACTAATGAAAAACTGTTTTTT
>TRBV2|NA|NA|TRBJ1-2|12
CASSPGSGGYTF
TGTGCCAGCAGTCCAGGGTCCGGTGGCTACACCTTC